The 27 T cell receptor beta chains below come from one sample, sequenced in a study of T-cell memory formation after mild COVID-19. Each CDR3 protein is one row after TCRdb ran MiXCR on the 5' RACE reads. The sample includes under 550,000 distinct CDR3 sequences, over 15% of them seen just once. The sequenced sample consisted of PBMCs or a T cell subset sorted from them (not recorded which). Receptors originate from an adult woman who had mild COVID-19 (a few samples of this study predate the infection). Cell type and time point are not known.

This clonotype has at least ten counts. The rearrangement joins TRBV5-5 to TRBJ2-5; D is unresolved. V gave up 2 bases and J gave up 2 bases, with 10 bases separating them. From germline, CDR1 is SGHKS and CDR2 YYEKEE (reference sequence). There are 14 residues in the CDR3. The CDR3 DNA is TGTGCCAGCAGCTTAACTACAGTTCAAGAGACCCAGTACTTC. Amino acids: CASSLTTVQETQYF.

The chain couples TRBV12-3 or TRBV12-4 to TRBJ2-3; 10 bases are shared with TRBD2. With 7 bases clipped from V and 5 bases from J, the junction kept 6 bases outside the gene matches. The CDR3 has 14 residues. The CDR3 region is CASKERGGRDTQYF. CDR3 DNA sequence: TGTGCCAGCAAAGAGCGGGGGGGCCGAGATACGCAGTATTTT.

This clonotype has only a few counts. The chain recombines TRBV6-1 with TRBJ2-1, with 9 bases identical to TRBD2. V lost 2 bases to trimming and J lost 8 bases; unmatched junction nucleotides: 7. CDR3 length: 15 amino acids. The germline CDR1 and CDR2 sequences are MNHNS and SASEGT. For the CDR3, the DNA is TGTGCCAGCAGTGAACGGCGGGGGGGCATGGATGAGCAGTTCTTC. Its protein is CASSERRGGMDEQFF.

The rearrangement joins TRBV20-1 to TRBJ2-3, with 7 bases that match TRBD1. The V and J ends lost 5 bases and 2 bases, in that order; junction bases with no gene match: 19. This CDR3 is built from 18 residues. Germline values: CDR1 DFQATT, CDR2 SNEGSKA (reference sequence). CDR3 DNA: TGCAGTGCTCAAGACCCACTACCTCGGACAGGCTCCACAGATACGCAGTATTTT. Its protein is CSAQDPLPRTGSTDTQYF.

The chain's CDR3 is CASSLAARAQQYF. For the CDR3, the DNA is TGTGCCAGCAGCTTGGCAGCTAGGGCGCAGCAGTACTTC. The chain combines TRBV11-2 with TRBJ2-7, with D hard to call. Trimming shortened V by 3 bases and J by 8 bases, and 14 bases separated the two germline ends. Germline V lookup: CDR1 SGHAT, CDR2 FQNNGV. The CDR3 is 13 residues long.

The CDR3 DNA is TGTGCCAGCAGCCCTGATTCACCCAACGAGCAGTACTTC. Residues: CASSPDSPNEQYF. The rearrangement uses TRBV7-2 and TRBJ2-7; D remains unclear. Germline V gives CDR1 SGHTA, CDR2 FQGNSA. V was pared by 5 bases and J by 5 bases, with 13 bases between. This CDR3 spans 13 amino acids. The full variable domain, completed using reference TRBV7-2 and TRBJ2-7, is GAGVSQSPSNKVTEKGKDVELRCDPISGHTALYWYRQSLGQGLEFLIYFQGNSAPDKSGLPSDRFSAERTGGSVSTLTIQRTQQEDSAVYLCASSPDSPNEQYFGPGTRLTVT.

This clonotype has just a few counts. The chain employs TRBV7-3 and TRBJ2-1; D is uncertain. Trimming pared 4 bases from V and 6 bases from J, leaving 13 bases between. The CDR3 runs 14 residues. Looked up from germline, CDR1 is SGHTA and CDR2 is FQGTGA. The CDR3 DNA is TGTGCCAGCAGCTCCGGCCAGAGCGTCAATGAGCAGTTCTTC. This encodes CASSSGQSVNEQFF.

The CDR3 nucleotides read TGCGCCAGCAGCCCGAATCTCAGGGACGCAGATACGCAGTATTTT. This sequence encodes CASSPNLRDADTQYF. This chain links TRBV5-1 with TRBJ2-3; either TRBD1 or TRBD2 may fit D (5 bases each). The CDR3 consists of 15 residues. The V gene's germline CDR1 is SGHRS and CDR2 YFSETQ. V lost 4 bases and J lost 4, with 16 bases in between. Filled out from reference TRBV5-1 and TRBJ2-3, the complete variable domain reads KAGVTQTPRYLIKTRGQQVTLSCSPISGHRSVSWYQQTPGQGLQFLFEYFSETQRNKGNFPGRFSGRQFSNSRSEMNVSTLELGDSALYLCASSPNLRDADTQYFGPGTRLTVL.

The V call is TRBV9, the J call TRBJ1-1, with 7 nucleotides matching TRBD1. Germline V gene lookup returns CDR1 SGDLS and CDR2 YYNGEE. This CDR3 region has 16 residues. The trim removed 0 bases at V and 7 bases at J, leaving 12 bases unmatched. CDR3 in amino acids: CASSVAVGPGGGEAFF. CDR3 coding DNA: TGTGCCAGCAGCGTAGCGGTGGGGCCAGGGGGAGGTGAAGCTTTCTTT.

This clonotype came up a few times. The V call is TRBV12-3 or TRBV12-4, the J call TRBJ1-2; D uncertain. This CDR3 region has 14 residues. The V gene lost 0 bases and the J gene lost 8 bases, with 13 bases spanning the gap. CDR3 nucleotides: TGTGCCAGCAGTTTAGCTGACCGGACCGGGGGCTACACCTTC. Translated, it gives CASSLADRTGGYTF.

V and J are TRBV7-9 and TRBJ2-7; 9 bases are a match to TRBD1. Germline V gene data show CDR1 as SEHNR and CDR2 as FQNEAQ (reference sequence). The CDR3 runs 12 residues. Trimming cost V 4 bases and J 12 bases; bases outside gene matches: 7. CDR3 protein: CASSSGTGSGYF. Written as DNA, the CDR3 is TGTGCCAGCAGCTCCGGGACAGGGAGTGGGTACTTC.

The V gene is TRBV2, the J gene TRBJ1-3, with D possibly TRBD1 on 6 matching bases. This CDR3 comprises 16 residues. The V end was cut by 8 bases, the J end by 0 bases, with 17 bases between. In germline, CDR1 is SNHLY, CDR2 FYNNEI. CDR3 amino acids: CASGVSNRDSGNTIYF. Here the CDR3 DNA reads TGTGCCAGCGGCGTCTCAAACAGGGACTCTGGAAACACCATATATTTT.

The chain is built from TRBV14 and TRBJ2-7; 8 positions match TRBD2. CDR3 length equals 14 residues. Trimming at V came to 5 bases and at J to 6 bases, leaving 9 bases not matched to a gene. Per the germline V gene, CDR1 is SGHDN and CDR2 is FVKESK. The CDR3: CASSETPGGIEQYF. The CDR3 DNA sequence: TGTGCCAGCAGCGAGACCCCGGGGGGGATCGAGCAGTACTTC.

This clonotype was picked up a small number of times. This rearrangement joins TRBV5-1 to TRBJ1-5; D is ambiguous. Germline CDR1 reads SGHRS; CDR2 reads YFSETQ. V lost 4 bases and J 3 bases, leaving 11 bases between the germline ends. The CDR3 is 14 residues long. Here the CDR3 DNA reads TGCGCCAGCAGCCCGGACTCGCTCAATCAGCCCCAGCATTTT. Translated, it gives CASSPDSLNQPQHF.

The genes are TRBV2 and TRBJ1-2; 8 nucleotides agree with TRBD1. The V gene's germline CDR1 is SNHLY and CDR2 FYNNEI. The length of the CDR3 is 15 residues. Trimming removed 7 bases from V and 0 bases from J; junction bases left unmatched: 7. CDR3 region: CASTPGQEANYGYTF. The CDR3 nucleotides read TGTGCCAGCACCCCGGGACAGGAAGCTAACTATGGCTACACCTTC.

The chain links TRBV20-1 to TRBJ1-1, with D hard to call. The CDR3 runs to 17 residues. V lost 2 bases, J lost 4 bases, and 23 bases lay in between. Germline V gene data show CDR1 as DFQATT and CDR2 as SNEGSKA (reference sequence). CDR3 coding DNA: TGCAGTGCTAGAACCCTACCAGACAAGCGCGTCCGCACTGAAGCTTTCTTT. This codes for CSARTLPDKRVRTEAFF.

This clonotype came up a few times. The J gene is TRBJ2-6, the V gene TRBV25-1, with 11 nucleotides matching TRBD1. The CDR3 runs 16 residues. V lost 9 bases and J lost 3; bases outside the gene matches: 7. The germline gives CDR1 MGHDK, CDR2 SYGVNS. The CDR3 coding sequence is TGTGCCAGTACCGGACAGGGGGCCTATGGGGCCAACGTCCTGACTTTC. This codes for CASTGQGAYGANVLTF.

This clonotype was recorded a few times. The V and J genes are TRBV11-2 and TRBJ2-1; 8 bases align to TRBD2. From germline, CDR1 is SGHAT and CDR2 FQNNGV. The CDR3 is made up of 15 amino acids. J was trimmed by 5 bases and V by 4 bases; bases with no gene match: 7. CDR3 amino acids: CASSSLSGSHNEQFF. The CDR3 nucleotides read TGTGCCAGCAGCTCACTAAGCGGGAGCCACAATGAGCAGTTCTTC.

This clonotype has a handful of counts. This chain links TRBV7-2 with TRBJ2-1; the match to TRBD2 covers 9 bases. CDR1 and CDR2 (germline): SGHTA, FQGNSA. The CDR3 is 18 residues long. The V and J ends lost 2 bases and 4 bases, in that order; junction bases with no gene match: 12. The CDR3 loop is CASSLRGPGLAGYNEQFF. CDR3 in DNA: TGTGCCAGCAGCTTAAGGGGACCGGGACTAGCTGGTTACAATGAGCAGTTCTTC.

This clonotype was recorded a few times. The chain couples TRBV24-1 to TRBJ2-5; TRBD2 might be the D (6 bases). Germline CDR1 and CDR2: KGHDR and SFDVKD. Trimming removed 10 bases at V and 4 bases at J, with 9 bases between. This CDR3 comprises 11 residues. The CDR3 protein is CATGGGETQYF. The CDR3 DNA is TGTGCCACGGGAGGTGGAGAGACCCAGTACTTC.

The V and J genes are TRBV24-1 and TRBJ2-7; unclear D gene. Germline loops: CDR1 KGHDR, CDR2 SFDVKD. CDR3 length equals 13 residues. V lost 5 bases, J lost 0 bases, and 7 bases lay in between. The DNA for the CDR3 is TGTGCCACCAGTGCTGACGGCTCCTACGAGCAGTACTTC. Protein: CATSADGSYEQYF.

This clonotype was recorded many times. The CDR3, as DNA: TGTGCCAGCAGCCTACGGGTGGAGACCCAGTACTTC. It is translated as CASSLRVETQYF. The chain has TRBV3-1 and TRBJ2-5, with D unclear. The CDR3 runs 12 residues. Germline-derived CDR1 and CDR2 are LGHDT and YNNKEL (reference sequence). V shed 4 bases and J shed 5 bases, with 8 bases lying between them.

This rearrangement joins TRBV25-1 to TRBJ2-1; a weak D match, TRBD1 (6 bases). V lost 4 bases and J 0 bases, leaving 13 bases between the germline ends. Looked up from germline, CDR1 is MGHDK and CDR2 is SYGVNS. The CDR3 has 16 residues. CDR3: CASSGPQGSSYNEQFF. CDR3 sequence (DNA): TGTGCCAGCAGTGGCCCCCAGGGGAGCTCCTACAATGAGCAGTTCTTC.

The genes are TRBV19 and TRBJ2-1; 9 bases align to TRBD1. The CDR3 extends over 17 amino acids. The junction had 18 bases not matched to a gene; V was cut back by 7 bases and J by 8 bases. CDR1 is LNHDA and CDR2 is SQIVND in the germline V gene (reference sequence). The CDR3 loop is CASKPRGRGTGSDEQFF. In DNA form, the CDR3 reads TGTGCCAGTAAGCCCCGGGGGCGCGGGACAGGGAGCGATGAGCAGTTCTTC.

The sample holds a few counts of this clonotype. The V and J genes are TRBV7-2 and TRBJ2-6; D is uncertain. Per the germline V gene, CDR1 is SGHTA and CDR2 is FQGNSA. The CDR3 is 17 amino acids. V lost 1 base to trimming and J lost 0 bases, with 10 bases between them. Here the CDR3 reads CASSLVYSGSGANVLTF. CDR3 DNA sequence: TGTGCCAGCAGCTTAGTTTACTCGGGCTCTGGGGCCAACGTCCTGACTTTC.

This clonotype turned up a few times. This chain connects TRBV28 to TRBJ2-7; 9 bases line up with TRBD1. CDR1 and CDR2 (germline): MDHEN, SYDVKM. The CDR3 is 16 residues long. The J segment lost 6 bases and the V segment lost 6 bases, leaving 15 bases of the junction unmatched. Written as DNA, the CDR3 is TGTGCCAGCAGCCCCCCCCCACAGGGGGCGAGAAGCGAGCAGTACTTC. Protein: CASSPPPQGARSEQYF.

This clonotype was recorded a few times. V gene TRBV4-2 combines with J gene TRBJ1-2, with 11 bases matching TRBD1. Per germline, CDR1 LGHNA and CDR2 YNFKEQ. The CDR3 consists of 18 residues. V was clipped by 2 bases and J by 0 bases; unmatched bases: 8. CDR3 in amino acids: CASSQPLGQGVANYGYTF. DNA for the CDR3: TGTGCCAGCAGCCAACCCTTGGGACAGGGGGTAGCTAACTATGGCTACACCTTC.